Reported below is one T cell receptor beta chain. The antigen is undetermined. The sample comes from a study of cytomegalovirus exposure and HLA in healthy donors. PCR was performed using 60 Vbeta and 13 Jbeta primers. The protocol was immunoSEQ multiplex PCR, while the TCRdb copy is restricted to in-frame clones and leaves out a portion. The sample records about 110,000 clones, around three quarters being singletons. Study-wide points: There were three CMV-associated chains whose specificity for CMV antigens was confirmed in vitro.

After removal of 6 bases from V and 4 bases from J, the junction contained 4 bases not matched to a gene. Germline V gene lookup returns CDR1 SGHRS and CDR2 YFSETQ. This CDR3 has 13 amino acids. Sequences were obtained from PBMCs. The source of this sequence is a man aged 45-60 years in good health and CMV-seropositive. The rearrangement joins TRBV5-1 to TRBJ1-1; 9 nucleotides align to TRBD1. CDR3 amino acids: CASKQGAGTEAFF. CDR3 coding DNA: TGCGCCAGCAAACAGGGGGCAGGCACTGAAGCTTTCTTT.